The clone carrying this T cell receptor beta chain was seen a handful of times. Its antigen is not identified. This specimen comes from a study of blood T cells in healthy people across ages. General observations from the study: It was held that diversity estimates obtained from one million T cells represented underestimates.

The V end was cut by 5 bases, the J end by 1 base, with 7 bases between. The length of the CDR3 is 13 residues. The germline V gene has CDR1 SGHVS and CDR2 FQNEAQ. Healthy Caucasian individuals from Russia aged about 6 to 95 served as donors. Per-sample yields of isolated PBMCs were at least 6 million. The authors ran a second PCR of 7 to 11 cycles using a sample-barcoded 5' primer and a J-beta primer mix. One entry per CDR3 protein, called by TCRdb with MiXCR from the 5' RACE reads. The sample carries around 670,000 distinct CDR3 sequences, about 28% recorded once. Sequencing was carried out using blood. The TCR originated in a woman aged 80 or older in good health. The chain is built from TRBV7-8 and TRBJ2-3; D remains ambiguous. CDR3 bases: TGTGCCAGCAGCGGGAAGGGCACAGATACGCAGTATTTT. This gives the protein CASSGKGTDTQYF.